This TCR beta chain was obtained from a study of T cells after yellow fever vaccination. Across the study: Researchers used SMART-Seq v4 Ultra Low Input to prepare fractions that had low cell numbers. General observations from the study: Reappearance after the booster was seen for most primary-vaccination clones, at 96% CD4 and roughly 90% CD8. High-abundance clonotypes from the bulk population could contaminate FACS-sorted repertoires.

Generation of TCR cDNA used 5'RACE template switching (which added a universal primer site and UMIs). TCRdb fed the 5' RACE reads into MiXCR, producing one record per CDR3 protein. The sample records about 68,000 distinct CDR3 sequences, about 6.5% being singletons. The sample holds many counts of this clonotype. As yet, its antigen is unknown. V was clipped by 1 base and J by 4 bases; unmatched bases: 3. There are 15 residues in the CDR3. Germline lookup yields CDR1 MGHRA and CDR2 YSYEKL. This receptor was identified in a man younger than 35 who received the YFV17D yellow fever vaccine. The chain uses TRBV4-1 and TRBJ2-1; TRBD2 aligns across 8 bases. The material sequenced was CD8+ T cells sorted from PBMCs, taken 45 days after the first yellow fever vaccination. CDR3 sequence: CASSQVVAGYNEQFF. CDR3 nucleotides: TGCGCCAGCAGCCAAGTAGTAGCGGGGTACAATGAGCAGTTCTTC.